The T cell receptor beta chain under discussion was sequenced for a study of synovial regulatory T cells in juvenile arthritis. The CDR3 is 16 residues long. No DNA has been recorded. CDR1 is MNHEY, CDR2 SVGAGI, per germline. Turning to this clone: Its specificity is not known.

This table comes from immunoSEQ multiplex PCR, and its TCRdb copy is limited to in-frame clones, with some not included. Recorded for this sample: over 9,000 clones. Study outcomes and limitations: Synovial Treg CDR3 sequences overlapped more with iaTregs than other circulating Tregs. TCR diversity was lower in inflammation-associated blood Treg cells than in other blood Treg cells.

The chain uses TRBV6-5 and TRBJ1-3. The clonotype originates from a donor younger than 30 with juvenile idiopathic arthritis. Input material: Treg cells from blood. Subset given: remaining (HLA-DR-negative) circulating blood Treg cells. CDR3 sequence: CASSYEGVGTGNTIYF.